A selection of T cell receptor beta chains follows, all from one sample in a study of graft-versus-host responses after intestinal transplantation. Assay: immunoSEQ multiplex PCR; the TCRdb copy retains only in-frame clones and omits some. In the table there are 5,500 to 8,500 clones, around 26% of which are singletons. The material was alloreactive CD4+ T cells from a mixed lymphocyte reaction culture, obtained before intestinal transplant. These receptors all stem from a human patient who received an intestinal transplant. The CDR3 runs from the conserved cysteine through the conserved F or W. A D gene is named only where the DNA matches it firmly. Only some rows state a clone size, as once, few, many or a class for expanded clones.

>TRBV7-3|NA|12|NA|TRBJ2-2
CASSPLRGELFF
TGTGCCAGCAGCCCACTGCGCGGGGAGCTGTTTTTT
>TRBV19|NA|14|NA|TRBJ1-5
CASTLTRRGEPQHF
TGTGCCAGTACCTTGACCCGGCGGGGAGAGCCCCAGCATTTT
>TRBV11-3|NA|12|few|TRBJ1-3
CASSLVGNTIYF
TGTGCCAGCAGCTTAGTGGGAAACACCATATATTTT
>TRBV4-1|NA|14|few|TRBJ2-3
CASSQDRGTDTQYF
TGCGCCAGCAGCCAAGATCGGGGCACAGATACGCAGTATTTT
>TRBV5-1|NA|12|few|TRBJ2-2
CASSKQGGELFF
TGCGCCAGCAGCAAACAGGGCGGGGAGCTGTTTTTT
>TRBV27|NA|14|few|TRBJ1-5
CASSLNAQGLAQHF
TGTGCCAGCAGTCTAAATGCACAGGGCCTGGCCCAGCATTTT
>TRBV5-1|NA|13|once|TRBJ1-1
CASSLDDIFSAFF
TGCGCCAGCAGCTTGGATGACATCTTTTCTGCTTTCTTT
>TRBV30|NA|14|NA|TRBJ2-1
CAWSVFSSYNEQFF
TGTGCCTGGAGTGTCTTTAGCTCCTACAATGAGCAGTTCTTC
>TRBV7-6|TRBD2|16|few|TRBJ2-3
CASSLGAGSNTDTQYF
TGTGCCAGCAGCTTGGGAGCGGGATCCAACACAGATACGCAGTATTTT
>TRBV23-1|NA|14|few|TRBJ1-5
CASSQSATNQPQHF
TGCGCCAGCAGTCAGTCAGCTACGAATCAGCCCCAGCATTTT
>TRBV6-1|NA|15|NA|TRBJ1-5
CASSELEQADQPQHF
TGTGCCAGCAGTGAATTAGAACAGGCCGATCAGCCCCAGCATTTT
>TRBV12-5|NA|15|NA|TRBJ1-5
CASGAGPYSNQPQHF
TGTGCTAGTGGTGCTGGTCCCTATAGCAATCAGCCCCAGCATTTT
>TRBV7-8|TRBD1|15|few|TRBJ1-4
CASSRGQGSNEKLFF
TGTGCCAGCAGCAGGGGGCAAGGCTCTAATGAAAAACTGTTTTTT
>TRBV18|NA|15|medium-sized|TRBJ1-2
CASSPNSGPDYGYTF
TGTGCCAGCTCACCAAATTCGGGGCCGGACTATGGCTACACCTTC
>TRBV6-6|TRBD2|12|NA|TRBJ2-4
CASSWGGNIQYF
TGTGCCAGCAGTTGGGGGGGAAACATTCAGTACTTC
>TRBV5-1|NA|16|NA|TRBJ1-6
CASSLAFRSPNSPLHF
TGCGCCAGCAGCTTGGCCTTTCGCAGCCCTAATTCACCCCTCCACTTT
>TRBV6-1|NA|15|few|TRBJ2-7
CASQTAPGISYEQYF
TGTGCCAGCCAAACTGCCCCCGGGATCTCCTACGAGCAGTACTTC
>TRBV9|NA|17|few|TRBJ2-1
CASSVGTELAPYNEQFF
TGTGCCAGCAGCGTTGGGACCGAACTGGCCCCCTACAATGAGCAGTTCTTC
>TRBV6-1|NA|13|few|TRBJ2-3
CASRGTVTDTQYF
TGTGCCAGCAGGGGGACTGTCACAGATACGCAGTATTTT
>TRBV6-5|NA|14|few|TRBJ2-7
CASNPTQAAREQYF
TGTGCCAGCAATCCAACTCAAGCGGCGCGGGAGCAGTACTTC
>TRBV7-9|NA|17|few|TRBJ2-1
CASTPFSAAGFYNEQFF
TGTGCCAGCACCCCGTTTAGTGCCGCCGGGTTCTACAATGAGCAGTTCTTC
>TRBV18|NA|15|few|TRBJ2-1
CASSPPTSGYNEQFF
TGTGCCAGCTCACCTCCCACCTCGGGGTACAATGAGCAGTTCTTC
>TRBV6-4|TRBD2|15|NA|TRBJ2-1
CASWDRTRCGGEQFF
TGTGCCAGCTGGGACCGGACTAGGTGCGGGGGTGAGCAGTTCTTC
>TRBV9|TRBD1|14|NA|TRBJ2-2
CASRWQGASGELFF
TGTGCCAGCAGATGGCAGGGGGCCTCCGGGGAGCTGTTTTTT
>TRBV19|NA|14|NA|TRBJ1-1
CASSIGVLSTEAFF
TGTGCCAGTAGTATTGGCGTCCTGAGCACTGAAGCTTTCTTT
>TRBV7-3|NA|16|NA|TRBJ2-1
CASSLEPHRDLNEQFF
TGTGCCAGCAGCTTAGAGCCTCACAGAGACCTCAATGAGCAGTTCTTC